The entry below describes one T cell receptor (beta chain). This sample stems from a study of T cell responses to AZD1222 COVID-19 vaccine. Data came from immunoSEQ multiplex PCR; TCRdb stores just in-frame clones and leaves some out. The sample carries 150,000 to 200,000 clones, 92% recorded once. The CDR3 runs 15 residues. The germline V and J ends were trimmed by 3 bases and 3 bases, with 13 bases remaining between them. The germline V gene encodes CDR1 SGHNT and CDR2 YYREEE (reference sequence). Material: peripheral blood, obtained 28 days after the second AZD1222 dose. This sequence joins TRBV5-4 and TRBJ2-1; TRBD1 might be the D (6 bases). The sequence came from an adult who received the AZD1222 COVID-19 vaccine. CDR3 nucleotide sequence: TGTGCCAGCAGCTCCCGCGGACAGAGCTACAATGAGCAGTTCTTC. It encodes CASSSRGQSYNEQFF.